This T cell receptor (beta chain) comes out of a study of blood T cell repertoires in COVID-19. Study information: The study drew acute and convalescent COVID-19 samples from the United States, Italy and Spain. T cells, B-cell-depleted T cells, or PBMCs supplied cDNA or gDNA.

Categorization into cohorts depended on clinical history that participants reported. As processed by the authors: Nucleated cell counts were estimated from reference gene primer amplification. Method: immunoSEQ multiplex PCR; TCRdb's copy keeps in-frame clones and lacks some. The V and J calls and clone size were taken over from that table, and D and trimming were inferred from the DNA. This sample has about 270,000 clones; more than 80% occur once, and the top ten carry roughly 2.5%. Germline V gene data show CDR1 as SGHVS and CDR2 as FQNEAQ. V dropped 5 bases and J dropped 0; count of bases not matched to a gene: 8. CDR3 length equals 17 residues.

Sequenced: PBMCs or T cells enriched from blood (not recorded which). This TCR was recovered from a woman aged 18 to 35 who had recovered from COVID-19. The rearrangement uses TRBV7-8 and TRBJ2-2, with 8 bases aligning to TRBD2. The CDR3 is CASSHPRRGANTGELFF. The CDR3 region has the DNA TGTGCCAGCAGCCACCCCCGGCGGGGGGCGAACACCGGGGAGCTGTTTTTT. The full variable domain, rest sourced from reference TRBV7-8 and TRBJ2-2, is GAGVSQSPRYKVAKRGQDVALRCDPISGHVSLFWYQQALGQGPEFLTYFQNEAQLDKSGLPSDRFFAERPEGSVSTLKIQRTQQEDSAVYLCASSHPRRGANTGELFFGEGSRLTVL.